A selection of T cell receptor beta chains follows, all from one sample in a study of T cells after yellow fever vaccination. TCRdb fed the 5' RACE reads into MiXCR, producing one record per CDR3 protein. The table lists about 300,000 distinct CDR3 sequences, roughly 8.7% of them singletons. The material was CD4+ T cells sorted from PBMCs, obtained 5 days after the yellow fever booster vaccination. The receptor source for this set is a man between 18 and 29 years old who received the YFV17D yellow fever vaccine. Each CDR3 is given with its conserved first and last residue. Fields, in order: V gene, J gene, CDR3 protein.

TRBV19,TRBJ2-6,CASSIGQGPSAGANVLTF
TRBV18,TRBJ1-4,CASSPEDVGEKLFF
TRBV20-1,TRBJ1-2,CSARVPGPTRDYGYTF
TRBV4-1,TRBJ2-7,CASSQSSRGVIGYEQYF
TRBV20-1,TRBJ2-5,CSATRGLYQETQYF
TRBV5-7,TRBJ1-1,CASSRRAFF
TRBV12-3/TRBV12-4,TRBJ2-5,CASSLVHQQETQYF
TRBV12-3/TRBV12-4,TRBJ2-7,CASRRWDRTYEQYF
TRBV20-1,TRBJ2-3,CSARTGGGQGDTQYF
TRBV3-1,TRBJ1-6,CASSQGRANSPLHF
TRBV7-8,TRBJ2-3,CASSDRTSGGNTQYF
TRBV20-1,TRBJ1-1,CSAPSVANTEAFF
TRBV12-3/TRBV12-4,TRBJ2-4,CASSPGEVTYIQYF